Listed below are T cell receptor beta chains from one sample, sequenced in a study of early T cells in non-severe SARS-CoV-2 infection. MiXCR, applied by TCRdb to the 5' RACE reads, yields one record per CDR3 protein. The sample lists approximately 43,000 distinct CDR3 sequences, over 6% occurring once. The sample comprised whole blood. Source of these receptors: an adult who was a healthcare worker with PCR-confirmed SARS-CoV-2 infection or an uninfected control (not recorded which). CDR3s include the opening cysteine and the closing phenylalanine or tryptophan. D genes are given only for firm matches. Clone sizes are given selectively: once, few, many, or a class where the clone is expanded.

v_call,clone_size,d_call,j_call,cdr3_aa,cdr3_nt
TRBV9,many,TRBD1,TRBJ1-4,CASSPRDSNEKLFF,TGTGCCAGCAGCCCGAGGGACAGCAATGAAAAACTGTTTTTT
TRBV18,few,.,TRBJ1-1,CASSLTVDNTEAFF,TGTGCCAGCTCACTGACGGTGGATAACACTGAAGCTTTCTTT
TRBV10-3,.,TRBD1,TRBJ1-1,CAISESSGGSAFF,TGTGCCATCAGTGAGTCGTCAGGGGGTAGCGCTTTCTTT
TRBV19,many,.,TRBJ1-5,CASRAREINQPQHF,TGTGCCAGTAGGGCAAGGGAGATCAATCAGCCCCAGCATTTT
TRBV5-4,few,.,TRBJ1-3,CASSFGGSGNTIYF,TGTGCCAGCAGCTTCGGCGGCTCTGGAAACACCATATATTTT
TRBV14,many,.,TRBJ2-5,CASSQAETQYF,TGTGCCAGCAGCCAAGCAGAGACCCAGTACTTC
TRBV9,many,.,TRBJ2-7,CASSVLSGQVSEQYF,TGTGCCAGCAGCGTCCTATCGGGACAAGTTAGCGAGCAGTACTTC
TRBV7-6,.,TRBD1,TRBJ2-7,CASSARTGADTYEQYF,TGTGCCAGCAGCGCACGGACAGGGGCTGACACCTACGAGCAGTACTTC
TRBV5-4,few,.,TRBJ2-2,CASSSGRAYTGELFF,TGTGCCAGCAGCTCGGGCCGGGCGTACACCGGGGAGCTGTTTTTT
TRBV12-3/TRBV12-4,many,.,TRBJ2-5,CASSLSDIRGETQYF,TGTGCCAGCAGTCTCTCGGACATTCGGGGGGAGACCCAGTACTTC
TRBV12-5,many,.,TRBJ2-5,CASGAGTQYF,TGTGCTAGTGGCGCCGGGACCCAGTACTTC
TRBV18,many,.,TRBJ2-7,CASSPPASSYEQYF,TGTGCCAGCTCACCACCGGCAAGCTCCTACGAGCAGTACTTC
TRBV6-5,.,TRBD2,TRBJ2-1,CASSYRPGRDEQFF,TGTGCCAGCAGTTACAGGCCAGGGAGGGATGAGCAGTTCTTC
TRBV10-2,.,.,TRBJ2-3,CATGRGRTDTQYF,TGCGCCACCGGACGGGGGCGCACAGATACGCAGTATTTT
TRBV9,.,.,TRBJ2-1,CASSSDLWGEQFF,TGTGCCAGCAGCTCAGACCTCTGGGGTGAGCAGTTCTTC
TRBV5-4,few,TRBD2,TRBJ2-3,CASSYWTSAVVDTQYF,TGTGCCAGCAGCTACTGGACTAGCGCTGTAGTAGATACGCAGTATTTT
TRBV20-1,few,TRBD1,TRBJ1-4,CSARVVETGVNEKLFF,TGCAGTGCTAGAGTAGTTGAGACAGGGGTTAATGAAAAACTGTTTTTT
TRBV6-1,many,TRBD2,TRBJ2-1,CASRSWGLAGVRAYNEQFF,TGTGCCAGCAGAAGTTGGGGACTAGCGGGGGTAAGAGCCTACAATGAGCAGTTCTTC
TRBV5-1,.,.,TRBJ2-5,CASSLGPGPQETQYF,TGCGCCAGCAGCTTGGGGCCAGGACCCCAAGAGACCCAGTACTTC
TRBV20-1,.,TRBD2,TRBJ2-5,CSARDLELAGRETQYF,TGCAGTGCTAGAGATCTGGAACTAGCGGGGAGGGAGACCCAGTACTTC
TRBV15,many,.,TRBJ2-6,CATSIRAGANVLTF,TGTGCCACCAGCATCCGGGCTGGGGCCAACGTCCTGACTTTC
TRBV7-9,many,TRBD1,TRBJ2-1,CASPPGTGGVLSSYNEQFF,TGTGCCAGCCCTCCCGGGACAGGGGGGGTCCTAAGCTCCTACAATGAGCAGTTCTTC
TRBV7-8,.,.,TRBJ2-5,CASSLPGEETQYF,TGTGCCAGCAGCTTACCGGGGGAAGAGACCCAGTACTTC
TRBV19,many,.,TRBJ1-5,CASRTQRKGERQPQHF,TGTGCCAGCAGAACCCAACGTAAGGGCGAACGGCAGCCCCAGCATTTT
TRBV2,.,.,TRBJ2-7,CASSQSSYEQYF,TGTGCCAGCAGCCAGAGCTCCTACGAGCAGTACTTC
TRBV20-1,many,.,TRBJ2-3,CSARGQGPTDTQYF,TGCAGTGCTAGAGGGCAGGGGCCAACAGATACGCAGTATTTT
TRBV5-1,.,TRBD1,TRBJ1-2,CASSPKQGADYGYTF,TGCGCCAGCAGCCCCAAACAGGGGGCGGACTATGGCTACACCTTC
TRBV25-1,few,TRBD1,TRBJ1-2,CASGDSNYGYTF,TGTGCCAGCGGGGACAGTAACTATGGCTACACCTTC
TRBV29-1,.,.,TRBJ2-5,CSGGQETQYF,TGCAGCGGGGGCCAGGAGACCCAGTACTTC
TRBV18,few,.,TRBJ1-2,CASSPRAYSLDGYTF,TGTGCCAGCTCCCCCCGGGCCTACAGTCTCGATGGCTACACCTTC
TRBV25-1,.,.,TRBJ2-2,CASSEYRRGRTGELFF,TGTGCCAGCAGTGAATATCGCAGGGGAAGGACCGGGGAGCTGTTTTTT
TRBV7-3,.,.,TRBJ2-3,CASSLVGGTDTQYF,TGTGCCAGCAGCTTAGTCGGGGGCACGGATACGCAGTATTTT
TRBV19,many,.,TRBJ2-1,CASSRLDSSYNEQFF,TGTGCCAGTAGTAGACTAGATAGCTCCTACAATGAGCAGTTCTTC
TRBV7-6,.,.,TRBJ2-3,CASSVGESTDTQYF,TGTGCCAGCAGCGTCGGGGAAAGCACAGATACGCAGTATTTT
TRBV10-3,.,TRBD2,TRBJ2-1,CAIATSGGALNNEQFF,TGTGCCATCGCGACTAGCGGGGGGGCCCTGAACAATGAGCAGTTCTTC
TRBV5-1,few,TRBD2,TRBJ2-1,CASSGSGGLNEQFF,TGCGCCAGCAGCGGGAGCGGGGGGCTGAATGAGCAGTTCTTC
TRBV10-3,few,.,TRBJ2-2,CASSGGGPSGELFF,TGTGCCTCCAGCGGCGGGGGCCCCTCGGGGGAGCTGTTTTTT
TRBV6-2/TRBV6-3,.,.,TRBJ2-3,CASSYSGGSTDTQYF,TGTGCCAGCAGTTACTCCGGGGGTAGCACAGATACGCAGTATTTT
TRBV20-1,many,.,TRBJ1-1,CSARGRHTEAFF,TGCAGTGCTAGGGGGCGTCACACTGAAGCTTTCTTT
TRBV10-2,few,.,TRBJ2-7,CASVRDGSSYEQYF,TGCGCCAGCGTCCGGGACGGGAGCTCCTACGAGCAGTACTTC
TRBV27,medium-sized,.,TRBJ2-1,CASSLQSVNEQFF,TGTGCCAGCAGTTTACAGTCCGTAAATGAGCAGTTCTTC
TRBV12-3/TRBV12-4,.,TRBD1,TRBJ2-1,CASSPIWGQGANEQFF,TGTGCCAGCAGTCCGATATGGGGACAGGGGGCTAATGAGCAGTTCTTC
TRBV18,many,.,TRBJ1-2,CASSPDQGYYGYTF,TGTGCCAGCTCACCAGATCAGGGGTACTATGGCTACACCTTC
TRBV9,few,.,TRBJ2-1,CASSVGGEQFF,TGTGCCAGCAGCGTTGGAGGTGAGCAGTTCTTC
TRBV27,few,.,TRBJ2-3,CASSLSGRFSTDTQYF,TGTGCCAGCAGTTTATCTGGGCGGTTCTCCACAGATACGCAGTATTTT
TRBV10-3,.,.,TRBJ2-3,CAISPYTDTQYF,TGTGCCATCAGTCCGTACACAGATACGCAGTATTTT
TRBV5-1,many,.,TRBJ1-5,CASSLAGGAGDQPQHF,TGCGCCAGCAGCTTGGCCGGAGGGGCTGGGGATCAGCCCCAGCATTTT
TRBV4-1,many,TRBD1,TRBJ1-1,CASSQEQGLGTEAFF,TGCGCCAGCAGCCAAGAACAGGGGTTGGGAACTGAAGCTTTCTTT